These 8 T cell receptor beta chains originate from one sample sequenced in a study of blood T cell repertoires in COVID-19. This table comes from immunoSEQ multiplex PCR, and its TCRdb copy is limited to in-frame clones, with some not included. The data contain some 150,000 clones, approximately 89% of them singletons. The specimen sequenced was peripheral blood. The receptors come from a human donor in a cohort sampled during active COVID-19.

On this clone: At one end, the junction sequence differs from germline, possibly due to a read error. This rearrangement joins TRBV7-3 to TRBJ2-7; maybe TRBD2 (5 bases). The CDR3 runs 15 residues. CDR1 and CDR2 from the germline V gene are SGHTA and FQGTGA. CDR3 sequence (DNA): TGTGCCAGCAGCTTAAGGCGGGCCGTCTCCTCCGAGCAGTACTTC. Its translation is CASSLRRAVSSEQYF. Using reference TRBV7-3 and TRBJ2-7 for the parts outside the CDR3, the full variable domain is GAGVSQTPSNKVTEKGKYVELRCDPISGHTALYWYRQSLGQGPEFLIYFQGTGAADDSGLPNDRFFAVRPEGSVSTLKIQRTERGDSAVYLCASSLRRAVSSEQYFGPGTRLTVT.

Regarding this clone: Without the conserved terminal phenylalanine or tryptophan, this CDR3 likely stems from a read error. The DNA is omitted, as the CDR3 cannot be located on it reliably, and the CDR3 follows TCRdb's listing. This chain links TRBV6-5 with TRBJ1-1; the table's TRBD1 call for D was not verified on the DNA. CDR1 is MNHEY and CDR2 is SVGAGI in the germline V gene. A total of 13 residues make up the CDR3, ends included. This chain's CDR3 is CASSYRQGRAFFA.

This chain uses TRBV9 with TRBJ2-1; tentative D call: TRBD2 (6 bases). The CDR3 is 16 amino acids. Germline CDR1 SGDLS, CDR2 YYNGEE. Trimming removed 3 bases at V and 6 bases at J, with 19 bases between. The CDR3 DNA is TGTGCCAGCAGCGCGGAGCTAGCGCTCACTTTCAATGAGCAGTTCTTC. Its translation: CASSAELALTFNEQFF.

This rearrangement joins TRBV2 to TRBJ1-4, with TRBD1 matching over 10 bases. This CDR3 spans 15 amino acids. Germline V gene sequence: CDR1 SNHLY, CDR2 FYNNEI. The V and J ends lost 6 bases and 8 bases, in that order; junction bases with no gene match: 9. CDR3: CASRGDRGQVEKLFF. The CDR3 bases are TGTGCCAGCAGGGGCGACAGGGGGCAGGTAGAAAAACTGTTTTTT. Filled out from reference TRBV2 and TRBJ1-4, the complete variable domain reads EPEVTQTPSHQVTQMGQEVILRCVPISNHLYFYWYRQILGQKVEFLVSFYNNEISEKSEIFDDQFSVERPDGSNFTLKIRSTKLEDSAMYFCASRGDRGQVEKLFFGSGTQLSVL.

This clone occurred once. J is TRBJ1-5 and V is TRBV6-5; the D is unclear. The CDR3 loop spans 14 amino acids. Looked up from germline, CDR1 is MNHEY and CDR2 is SVGAGI. The germline V and J ends were trimmed by 10 bases and 5 bases, with 18 bases remaining between them. DNA for the CDR3: TGTGCCACCGCAAGACCAAGAGAGGATCAGCCCCAGCATTTT. It codes for CATARPREDQPQHF.

The rearrangement joins TRBV11-3 to TRBJ2-1; TRBD1 aligns across 11 bases. The V and J ends lost 4 bases and 4 bases, in that order; junction bases with no gene match: 6. The CDR3 contains 16 residues. Germline V gene data show CDR1 as SGHNT and CDR2 as YENEEA. The CDR3 reads CASSYSGTGGYNEQFF. The CDR3 nucleotides are TGTGCCAGCAGCTACTCCGGGACAGGGGGATACAATGAGCAGTTCTTC.

The chain carries TRBV5-1 and TRBJ2-3; D may be TRBD1 (6 bases). V gave up 0 bases and J gave up 3 bases, with 8 bases separating them. CDR3 length equals 14 residues. In germline, CDR1 is SGHRS, CDR2 YFSETQ. The CDR3 spells CASSLEGQTDTQYF. The CDR3, as DNA: TGCGCCAGCAGCTTGGAGGGACAAACAGATACGCAGTATTTT.

This rearrangement joins TRBV20-1 to TRBJ2-6; D gene unclear. Germline CDR1 and CDR2: DFQATT and SNEGSKA (reference sequence). The CDR3 loop spans 13 amino acids. Trimming stripped 3 bases from V and 2 bases from J, with 5 bases between. The CDR3 sequence is CSASSTGANVLTF. CDR3 bases: TGCAGTGCTAGTAGCACTGGGGCCAACGTCCTGACTTTC.